This T cell receptor (gamma chain) was recorded in a study of γδ T cells in repeated Plasmodium falciparum infection. TCRdb re-called the multiplex PCR reads using CATT. The table records about 30,000 gamma-chain clones, 1.4% of them present only once. The sample holds many counts of this clone. Sequenced sample: gamma-delta T cells from blood. This TCR was sampled from a pool of human donors (malaria-infected and uninfected, not separated).

The CDR3 here is CATWDRPRGSDWIKTF. The DNA for the CDR3 is TGTGCCACCTGGGATAGGCCCCGGGGTAGTGATTGGATCAAGACGTTT. J is TRGJP2 and V is TRGV8. In the absence of a J gene in TCRdb, the DNA was matched to germline to assign it here. CDR3 length equals 16 residues. Losses at the gene ends were 0 bases for V and 3 bases for J; bases not matched to a gene: 7. CDR1 and CDR2 (germline): VENAVY, YDSYNSRV.